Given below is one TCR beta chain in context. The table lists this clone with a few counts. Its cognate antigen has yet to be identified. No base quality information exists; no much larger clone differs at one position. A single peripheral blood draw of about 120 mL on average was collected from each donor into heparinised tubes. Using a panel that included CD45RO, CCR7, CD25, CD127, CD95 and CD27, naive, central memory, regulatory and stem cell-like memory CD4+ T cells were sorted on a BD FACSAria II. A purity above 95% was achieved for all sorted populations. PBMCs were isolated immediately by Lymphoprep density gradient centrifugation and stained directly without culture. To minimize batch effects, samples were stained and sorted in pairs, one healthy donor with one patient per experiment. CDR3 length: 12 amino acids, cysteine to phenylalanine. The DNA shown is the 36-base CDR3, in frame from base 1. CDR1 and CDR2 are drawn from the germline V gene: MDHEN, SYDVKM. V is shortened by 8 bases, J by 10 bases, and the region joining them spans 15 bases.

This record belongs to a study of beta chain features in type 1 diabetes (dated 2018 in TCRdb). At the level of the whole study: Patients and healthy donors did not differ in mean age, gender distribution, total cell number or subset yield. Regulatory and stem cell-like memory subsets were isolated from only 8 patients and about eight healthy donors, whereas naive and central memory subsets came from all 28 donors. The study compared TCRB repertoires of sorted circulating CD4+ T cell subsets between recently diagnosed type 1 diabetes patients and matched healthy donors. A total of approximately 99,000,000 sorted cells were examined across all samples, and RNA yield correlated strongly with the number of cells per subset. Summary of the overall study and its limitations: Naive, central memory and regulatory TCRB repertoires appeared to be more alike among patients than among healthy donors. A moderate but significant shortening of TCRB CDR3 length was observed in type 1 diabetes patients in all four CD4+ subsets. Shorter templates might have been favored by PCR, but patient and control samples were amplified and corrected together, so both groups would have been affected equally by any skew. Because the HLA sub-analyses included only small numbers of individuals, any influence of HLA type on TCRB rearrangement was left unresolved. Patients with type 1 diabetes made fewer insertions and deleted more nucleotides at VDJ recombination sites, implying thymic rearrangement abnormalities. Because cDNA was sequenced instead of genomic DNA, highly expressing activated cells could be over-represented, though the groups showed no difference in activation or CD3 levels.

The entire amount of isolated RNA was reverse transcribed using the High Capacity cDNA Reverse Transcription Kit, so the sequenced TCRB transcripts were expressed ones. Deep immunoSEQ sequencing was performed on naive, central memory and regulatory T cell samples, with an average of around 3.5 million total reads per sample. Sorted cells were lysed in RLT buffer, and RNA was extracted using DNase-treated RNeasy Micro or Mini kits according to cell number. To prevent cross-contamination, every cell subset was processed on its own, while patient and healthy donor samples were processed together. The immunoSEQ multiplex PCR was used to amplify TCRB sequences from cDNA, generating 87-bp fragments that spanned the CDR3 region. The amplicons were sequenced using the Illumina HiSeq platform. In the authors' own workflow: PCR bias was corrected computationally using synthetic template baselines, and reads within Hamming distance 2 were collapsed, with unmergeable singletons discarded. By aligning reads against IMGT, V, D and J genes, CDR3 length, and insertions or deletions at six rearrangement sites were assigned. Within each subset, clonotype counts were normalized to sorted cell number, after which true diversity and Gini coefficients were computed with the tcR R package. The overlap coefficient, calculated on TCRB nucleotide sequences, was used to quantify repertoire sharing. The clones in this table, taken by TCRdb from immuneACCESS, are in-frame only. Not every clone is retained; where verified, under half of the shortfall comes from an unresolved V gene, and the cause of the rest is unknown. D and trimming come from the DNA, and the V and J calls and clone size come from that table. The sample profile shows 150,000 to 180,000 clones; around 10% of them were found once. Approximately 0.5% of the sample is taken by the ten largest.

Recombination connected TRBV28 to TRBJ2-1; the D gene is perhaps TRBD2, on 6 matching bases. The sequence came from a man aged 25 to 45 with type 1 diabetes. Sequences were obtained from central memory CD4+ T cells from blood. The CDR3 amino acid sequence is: CASGGGVKEQFF. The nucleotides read TGTGCCAGCGGAGGAGGGGTGAAAGAGCAGTTCTTC.